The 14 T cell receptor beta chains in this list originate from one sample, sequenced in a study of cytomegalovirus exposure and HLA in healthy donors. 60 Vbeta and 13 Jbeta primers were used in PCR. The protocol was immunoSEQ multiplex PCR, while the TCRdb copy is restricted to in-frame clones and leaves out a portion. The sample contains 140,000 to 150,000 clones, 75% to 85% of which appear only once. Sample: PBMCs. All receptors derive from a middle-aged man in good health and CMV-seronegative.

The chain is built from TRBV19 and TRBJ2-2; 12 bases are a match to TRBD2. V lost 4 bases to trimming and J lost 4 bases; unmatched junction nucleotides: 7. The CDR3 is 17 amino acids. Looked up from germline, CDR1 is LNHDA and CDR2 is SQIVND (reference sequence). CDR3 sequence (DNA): TGTGCCAGTAGTAAAACCGGGACTAGCGGGCGCACCGGGGAGCTGTTTTTT. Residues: CASSKTGTSGRTGELFF. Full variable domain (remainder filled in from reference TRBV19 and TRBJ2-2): DGGITQSPKYLFRKEGQNVTLSCEQNLNHDAMYWYRQDPGQGLRLIYYSQIVNDFQKGDIAEGYSVSREKKESFPLTVTSAQKNPTAFYLCASSKTGTSGRTGELFFGEGSRLTVL.

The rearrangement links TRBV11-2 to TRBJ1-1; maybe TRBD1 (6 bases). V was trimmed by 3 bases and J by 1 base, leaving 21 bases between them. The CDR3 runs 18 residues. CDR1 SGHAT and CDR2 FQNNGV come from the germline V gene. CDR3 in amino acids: CASSLIGRTARGNTEAFF. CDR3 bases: TGTGCCAGCAGCTTGATAGGTAGGACAGCCAGAGGGAACACTGAAGCTTTCTTT.

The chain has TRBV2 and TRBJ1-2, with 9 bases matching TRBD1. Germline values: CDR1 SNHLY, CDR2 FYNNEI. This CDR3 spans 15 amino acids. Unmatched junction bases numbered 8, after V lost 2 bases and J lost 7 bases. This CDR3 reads CASSELSPTGGGYTF. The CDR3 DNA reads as TGTGCCAGCAGTGAACTATCTCCGACAGGGGGTGGCTACACCTTC.

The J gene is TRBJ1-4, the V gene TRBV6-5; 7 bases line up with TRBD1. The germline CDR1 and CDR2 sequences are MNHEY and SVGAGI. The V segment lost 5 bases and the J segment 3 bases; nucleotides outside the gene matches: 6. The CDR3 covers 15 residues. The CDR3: CASSPPGGANEKLFF. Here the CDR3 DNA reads TGTGCCAGCAGTCCCCCAGGGGGAGCTAATGAAAAACTGTTTTTT.

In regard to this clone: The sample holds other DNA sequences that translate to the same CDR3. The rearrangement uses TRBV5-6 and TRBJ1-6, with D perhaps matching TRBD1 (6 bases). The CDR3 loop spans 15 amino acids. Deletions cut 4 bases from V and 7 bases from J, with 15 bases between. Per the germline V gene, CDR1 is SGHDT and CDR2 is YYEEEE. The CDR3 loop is CASSLGQGRNSPLHF. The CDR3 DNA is TGTGCCAGCAGCCTGGGGCAGGGGAGAAATTCACCCCTCCACTTT. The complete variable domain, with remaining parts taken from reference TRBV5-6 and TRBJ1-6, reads DAGVTQSPTHLIKTRGQQVTLRCSPKSGHDTVSWYQQALGQGPQFIFQYYEEEERQRGNFPDRFSGHQFPNYSSELNVNALLLGDSALYLCASSLGQGRNSPLHFGNGTRLTVT.

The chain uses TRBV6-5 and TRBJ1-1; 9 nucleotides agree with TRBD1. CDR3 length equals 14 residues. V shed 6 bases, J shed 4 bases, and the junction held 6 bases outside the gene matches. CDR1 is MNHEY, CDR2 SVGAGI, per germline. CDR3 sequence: CASSDRGRVTEAFF. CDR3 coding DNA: TGTGCCAGCAGCGACAGGGGGAGGGTCACTGAAGCTTTCTTT.

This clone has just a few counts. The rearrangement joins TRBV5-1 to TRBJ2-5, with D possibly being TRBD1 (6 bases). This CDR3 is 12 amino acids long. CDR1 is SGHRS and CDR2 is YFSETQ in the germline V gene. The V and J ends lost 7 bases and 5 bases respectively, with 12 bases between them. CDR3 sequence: CASQGNGETQYF. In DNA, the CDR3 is TGCGCCAGCCAGGGGAATGGGGAGACCCAGTACTTC.

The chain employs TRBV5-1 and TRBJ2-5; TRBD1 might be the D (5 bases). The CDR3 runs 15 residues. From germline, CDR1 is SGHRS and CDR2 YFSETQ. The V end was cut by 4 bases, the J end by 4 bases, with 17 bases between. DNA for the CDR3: TGCGCCAGCAGCCCGAACGGACAATCTCTAGAGACCCAGTACTTC. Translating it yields CASSPNGQSLETQYF.

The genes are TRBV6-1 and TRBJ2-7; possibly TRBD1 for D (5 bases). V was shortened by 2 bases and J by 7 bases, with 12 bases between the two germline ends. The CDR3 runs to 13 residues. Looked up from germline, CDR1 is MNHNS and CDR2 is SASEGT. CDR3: CASSEWQGGEQYF. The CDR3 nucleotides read TGTGCCAGCAGTGAATGGCAGGGTGGTGAGCAGTACTTC.

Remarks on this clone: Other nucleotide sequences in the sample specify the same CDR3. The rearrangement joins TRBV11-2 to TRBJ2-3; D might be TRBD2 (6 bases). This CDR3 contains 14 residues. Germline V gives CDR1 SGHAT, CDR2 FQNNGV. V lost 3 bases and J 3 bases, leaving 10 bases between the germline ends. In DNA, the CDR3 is TGTGCCAGCAGCTTGGAGGGACTGACAGATACGCAGTATTTT. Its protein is CASSLEGLTDTQYF.

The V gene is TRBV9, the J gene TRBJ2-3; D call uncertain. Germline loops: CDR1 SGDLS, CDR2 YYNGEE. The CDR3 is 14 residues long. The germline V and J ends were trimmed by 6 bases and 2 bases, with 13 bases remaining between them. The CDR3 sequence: CASKPRGLTDTQYF. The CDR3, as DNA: TGTGCCAGCAAACCACGTGGGCTCACAGATACGCAGTATTTT.

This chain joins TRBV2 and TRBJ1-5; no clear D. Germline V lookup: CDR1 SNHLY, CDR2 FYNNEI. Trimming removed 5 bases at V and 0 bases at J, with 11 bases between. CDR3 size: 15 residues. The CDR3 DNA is TGTGCCAGCAGTAGATGGGAGGGTAGCAATCAGCCCCAGCATTTT. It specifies CASSRWEGSNQPQHF.

CDR3 protein: CAIGTSGAGTGELFF. CDR3 DNA: TGTGCCATCGGGACTAGCGGGGCTGGGACCGGGGAGCTGTTTTTT. The chain uses TRBV10-3 and TRBJ2-2; 13 positions match TRBD2. V gave up 8 bases and J gave up 5 bases; unmatched junction bases: 5. CDR1 ENHRY and CDR2 SYGVKD come from the germline V gene. The CDR3 is 15 residues long.

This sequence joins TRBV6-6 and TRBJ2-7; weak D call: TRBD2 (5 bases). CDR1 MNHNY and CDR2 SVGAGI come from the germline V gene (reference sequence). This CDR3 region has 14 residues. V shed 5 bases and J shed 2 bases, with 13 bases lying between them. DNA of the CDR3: TGTGCCAGCAGTCACCTTTTGGAGGCCTACGAGCAGTACTTC. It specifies CASSHLLEAYEQYF.